Described below is a single T cell receptor (beta chain) sequence and its context. The source of the sample is a study of blood T cell repertoires in COVID-19. Study as a whole: Samples representing acute and convalescent COVID-19 were sourced from the United States, Italy and Spain. T cells, B-cell-depleted T cells, or PBMCs supplied cDNA or gDNA.

Original data processing: Scientists estimated how many nucleated cells there were by amplifying reference gene primers. Sequencing used immunoSEQ multiplex PCR; TCRdb keeps in-frame clones, though not all of them. That table supplies the V and J calls and clone size; D and trimming were determined from the DNA. The table includes about 150,000 clones, roughly 87% detected once. V was cut by 2 bases and J by 1 base, with 13 bases left in between. Germline CDR1 reads MDHEN; CDR2 reads SYDVKM. There are 16 residues in the CDR3. This receptor was taken from a woman aged 50 to 65 with acute or convalescent COVID-19. Sequencing input: peripheral blood. The chain links TRBV28 to TRBJ2-3; D possibly corresponds to TRBD2 (6 bases). The chain's CDR3 is CASSLRGAPGTDTQYF. The CDR3 DNA follows: TGTGCCAGCAGTTTACGCGGGGCGCCTGGCACAGATACGCAGTATTTT.